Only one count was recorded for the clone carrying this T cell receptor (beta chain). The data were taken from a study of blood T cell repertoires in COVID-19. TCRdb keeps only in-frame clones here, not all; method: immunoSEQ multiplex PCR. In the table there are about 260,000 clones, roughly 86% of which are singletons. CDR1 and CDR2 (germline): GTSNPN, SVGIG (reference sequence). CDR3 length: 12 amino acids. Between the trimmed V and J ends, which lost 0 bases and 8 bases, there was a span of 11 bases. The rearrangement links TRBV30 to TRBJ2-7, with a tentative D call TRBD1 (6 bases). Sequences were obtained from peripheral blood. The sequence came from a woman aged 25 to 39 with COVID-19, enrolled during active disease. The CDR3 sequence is CAWSVPGDQQYF. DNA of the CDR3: TGTGCCTGGAGTGTACCAGGGGATCAGCAGTACTTC.